The next 25 T cell receptor beta chains were all read from a single sample in a study of T-cell memory formation after mild COVID-19. TCRdb fed the 5' RACE reads into MiXCR, producing one record per CDR3 protein. Here the sample spans 550,000 to 600,000 distinct CDR3 sequences, about a fifth being singletons. Input material: PBMCs or a T cell subset sorted from them (not recorded which). All receptors come from an adult woman who had mild COVID-19 (a few samples of this study predate the infection). Cell type and time point are not known.

This clonotype has more than one count but fewer than ten. The chain recombines TRBV4-1 with TRBJ2-3, with a tentative D call TRBD1 (6 bases). This CDR3 is 15 amino acids long. Trimming removed 1 base from V and 0 bases from J, with 8 bases in between. Germline CDR1 and CDR2: MGHRA and YSYEKL. As DNA, the CDR3 is TGCGCCAGCAGCCAAGGTCAGGGGAGCACAGATACGCAGTATTTT. Translated: CASSQGQGSTDTQYF.

This clonotype was seen more than once but under ten times. V and J are TRBV7-3 and TRBJ2-5; D unresolved. Trimming cost V 1 base and J 0 bases, with 6 bases left between them. CDR3 size: 14 residues. Germline CDR1 SGHTA, CDR2 FQGTGA. CDR3 in amino acids: CASSLIGNQETQYF. DNA for the CDR3: TGTGCCAGCAGCTTAATTGGCAACCAAGAGACCCAGTACTTC.

This clonotype was counted a few times. The DNA for the CDR3 is TGTGCCAGCAGCGCCGGACAGGGGGCTTTGAGCTATGGCTACACCTTC. Translated, it gives CASSAGQGALSYGYTF. The chain links TRBV9 to TRBJ1-2; TRBD1 matches 11 bases. CDR1 and CDR2 (germline): SGDLS, YYNGEE. The CDR3 spans 16 residues. Germline trimming cut 3 bases from V and 4 bases from J; bases unmatched to any gene: 8. The full variable domain, with the rest looked up from reference TRBV9 and TRBJ1-2, is DSGVTQTPKHLITATGQRVTLRCSPRSGDLSVYWYQQSLDQGLQFLIQYYNGEERAKGNILERFSAQQFPDLHSELNLSSLELGDSALYFCASSAGQGALSYGYTFGSGTRLTVV.

This CDR3 is CASSSSPGGEQFF. CDR3 coding DNA: TGTGCCAGCAGCTCTTCCCCAGGGGGTGAGCAGTTCTTC. The gene calls are TRBV7-2 and TRBJ2-1; 7 bases fit TRBD1. With 4 bases clipped from V and 9 bases from J, the junction kept 6 bases outside the gene matches. The V gene's germline CDR1 is SGHTA and CDR2 FQGNSA. The CDR3 covers 13 residues.

The rearrangement joins TRBV4-1 to TRBJ1-2; D remains unclear. CDR1 MGHRA and CDR2 YSYEKL come from the germline V gene. CDR3 size: 14 residues. The ends were cut back, 2 bases at V and 3 bases at J, with 10 bases in the middle. The DNA of the CDR3 is TGCGCCAGCAGCCAACGGACGGATCACTATGGCTACACCTTC. This codes for CASSQRTDHYGYTF.

The chain combines TRBV20-1 with TRBJ2-3, with D unresolved. The CDR3 is made up of 14 amino acids. Germline CDR1 and CDR2: DFQATT and SNEGSKA (reference sequence). The germline V and J ends were trimmed by 3 bases and 2 bases, with 12 bases remaining between them. The CDR3 nucleotides are TGCAGTGCTAGGGAGACTGCATTCACAGATACGCAGTATTTT. Translating it yields CSARETAFTDTQYF.

V gene TRBV6-5 combines with J gene TRBJ2-1; no clear D gene. V was clipped by 0 bases and J by 0 bases, with 9 bases between them. Germline loops: CDR1 MNHEY, CDR2 SVGAGI. The CDR3 has 16 residues. The CDR3 spells CASSYSAFSSYNEQFF. Here the CDR3 DNA reads TGTGCCAGCAGTTACTCGGCGTTTAGCTCCTACAATGAGCAGTTCTTC.

CDR3 DNA: TGCGCCAGCAGCTCTGTGCCGCGCCAGGAGGGGACAAAGAAGACCCAGTACTTC. This encodes CASSSVPRQEGTKKTQYF. This chain uses TRBV5-1 with TRBJ2-5, with D possibly called TRBD1 or TRBD2 (6 bases each). The CDR3 runs 18 residues. V lost 3 bases and J 6 bases, leaving 27 bases between the germline ends. CDR1 and CDR2 (germline): SGHRS, YFSETQ.

In this sample, this clonotype turned up a few times. The chain has TRBV29-1 and TRBJ2-7; possible D gene TRBD2, 6 bases. The CDR3 length is 13 residues. The V end was cut by 8 bases, the J end by 6 bases, with 20 bases between. Germline CDR1 and CDR2: SQVTM and ANQGSEA. The DNA of the CDR3 is TGCAGCACCCCTGGGACTTGGGTGGGCGAGCAGTACTTC. Protein product: CSTPGTWVGEQYF.

The chain carries TRBV7-3 and TRBJ2-2; D is ambiguous. This CDR3 has 14 amino acids. V shed 3 bases and J shed 4 bases, with 9 bases lying between them. The germline V gene encodes CDR1 SGHTA and CDR2 FQGTGA. The CDR3 nucleotides read TGTGCCAGCAGCTTCAGCTATTCCACCGGGGAGCTGTTTTTT. It yields the protein CASSFSYSTGELFF.

This clonotype appeared a few times. The V and J genes are TRBV6-5 and TRBJ1-4; no definite D call. Germline V gene lookup returns CDR1 MNHEY and CDR2 SVGAGI. V was shortened by 5 bases and J by 3 bases, with 19 bases between the two germline ends. The CDR3 loop spans 17 amino acids. CDR3: CASSKGKSFGANEKLFF. Here the CDR3 DNA reads TGTGCCAGCAGTAAGGGAAAGAGCTTCGGGGCTAATGAAAAACTGTTTTTT.

The chain carries TRBV7-9 and TRBJ2-1, with D possibly TRBD1 on 6 matching bases. The V gene lost 1 base and the J gene lost 4 bases, with 14 bases spanning the gap. The germline V gene encodes CDR1 SEHNR and CDR2 FQNEAQ (reference sequence). This CDR3 comprises 16 residues. CDR3 DNA: TGTGCCAGCAGCTTAGTGGTGGGGGCGACGTACAATGAGCAGTTCTTC. Translation gives CASSLVVGATYNEQFF.

The chain employs TRBV20-1 and TRBJ1-2; the D is unclear. Germline V gene sequence: CDR1 DFQATT, CDR2 SNEGSKA (reference sequence). The CDR3 loop spans 14 amino acids. V lost 0 bases and J lost 2, with 10 bases in between. The CDR3: CSARDSAANYGYTF. The DNA for the CDR3 is TGCAGTGCTAGAGATTCGGCAGCCAACTATGGCTACACCTTC.

V usage is TRBV6-5 and J usage is TRBJ1-3, with no clear D. In germline, CDR1 is MNHEY, CDR2 SVGAGI. Trimming took off 5 bases at V and 0 bases at J, with 11 bases between the two ends. This CDR3 is built from 15 residues. CDR3 nucleotides: TGTGCCAGCAGTCGCTTCTCGGCCTCTGGAAACACCATATATTTT. Encoded protein: CASSRFSASGNTIYF.

J is TRBJ2-2 and V is TRBV12-3 or TRBV12-4, with D possibly called TRBD1 or TRBD2 (5 bases each). Trimming took off 6 bases at V and 0 bases at J, with 20 bases between the two ends. This CDR3 has 18 residues. The CDR3 reads CASRKGRPNQANTGELFF. CDR3 in DNA: TGTGCCAGCAGGAAGGGACGGCCAAACCAGGCGAACACCGGGGAGCTGTTTTTT.

This clonotype was detected only a few times. In DNA, the CDR3 is TGTGCCAGCAGCTCGGGGGACTATAGCAATCAGCCCCAGCATTTT. Translating it yields CASSSGDYSNQPQHF. The genes are TRBV11-2 and TRBJ1-5, with TRBD1 as a possible D gene (5 bases). The germline gives CDR1 SGHAT, CDR2 FQNNGV. Trimming removed 4 bases at V and 0 bases at J, with 10 bases between. The CDR3 is made up of 15 amino acids. Together with reference TRBV11-2 and TRBJ1-5, the CDR3 gives the full variable domain: EAGVAQSPRYKIIEKRQSVAFWCNPISGHATLYWYQQILGQGPKLLIQFQNNGVVDDSQLPKDRFSAERLKGVDSTLKIQPAKLEDSAVYLCASSSGDYSNQPQHFGDGTRLSIL.

This clonotype came up a few times. The chain couples TRBV6-5 to TRBJ1-1; tentative D call: TRBD1 (5 bases). The length of the CDR3 is 17 residues. Trimming removed 0 bases from V and 1 base from J, with 15 bases in between. CDR1 is MNHEY and CDR2 is SVGAGI in the germline V gene. The CDR3 spells CASSYSIPTASNTEAFF. The CDR3 bases are TGTGCCAGCAGTTACTCGATCCCGACAGCGTCGAACACTGAAGCTTTCTTT.

This clonotype has only a few counts. This sequence joins TRBV7-3 and TRBJ2-1, with a weak D call TRBD1 (6 bases). V lost 2 bases, J lost 7 bases, and 15 bases lay in between. The CDR3 sequence is 15 residues long. Per germline, CDR1 SGHTA and CDR2 FQGTGA. In DNA form, the CDR3 reads TGTGCCAGCAGCTTAGGATGGGGGCCAGGGAATGAGCAGTTCTTC. Its translation is CASSLGWGPGNEQFF.

The chain recombines TRBV5-5 with TRBJ2-3; D perhaps matches TRBD2 (6 bases). Trimming pared 1 base from V and 4 bases from J, leaving 13 bases between. The CDR3 totals 15 residues. Germline assignment: CDR1 SGHKS and CDR2 YYEKEE (reference sequence). The CDR3 DNA reads as TGTGCCAGCAGCTTGCGACTAGGAAGCGCAGATACGCAGTATTTT. Its protein is CASSLRLGSADTQYF.

The gene calls are TRBV24-1 and TRBJ2-3, with unresolved D. The CDR3 covers 11 residues. Trimming left V 6 bases short and J 5 bases short, with 5 bases between. Germline CDR1 KGHDR, CDR2 SFDVKD. CDR3 region: CATSRKDTQYF. CDR3 sequence (DNA): TGTGCCACCAGTAGGAAAGATACGCAGTATTTT.

In this sample, this clonotype turned up a few times. CDR3: CSYDIEETQYF. CDR3 DNA: TGCAGCTACGACATCGAAGAGACCCAGTACTTC. The gene calls are TRBV29-1 and TRBJ2-5; D remains unclear. Germline V gene lookup returns CDR1 SQVTM and CDR2 ANQGSEA. Trimming pared 8 bases from V and 3 bases from J, leaving 10 bases between. This CDR3 has 11 residues.

V and J are TRBV12-3 or TRBV12-4 and TRBJ1-6; D gene unclear. V was pared by 3 bases and J by 17 bases, with 11 bases between. The CDR3 runs to 11 residues. CDR3 sequence: CASSLGPAVHF. CDR3 nucleotides: TGTGCCAGCAGTTTGGGCCCAGCGGTCCACTTT.

This clonotype showed up just a few times. The V call is TRBV5-6, the J call TRBJ2-4; 9 nucleotides align to TRBD2. The CDR3 extends over 17 amino acids. Looked up from germline, CDR1 is SGHDT and CDR2 is YYEEEE. V dropped 4 bases and J dropped 6; count of bases not matched to a gene: 14. CDR3 DNA: TGTGCCAGCAGCCCACGGGGACTAGCACCGACCTTAAACATTCAGTACTTC. Its protein is CASSPRGLAPTLNIQYF.

The J gene is TRBJ1-1, the V gene TRBV6-5; perhaps TRBD1 as D (6 bases). CDR1 MNHEY and CDR2 SVGAGI come from the germline V gene. Trimming shortened V by 9 bases and J by 5 bases, and 10 bases separated the two germline ends. The CDR3 has 11 residues. The CDR3 nucleotides read TGTGCCAGTCAGGGGAGGACTGAAGCTTTCTTT. Translation gives CASQGRTEAFF.

The chain is built from TRBV24-1 and TRBJ2-1, with 7 bases that match TRBD2. CDR3 length: 14 amino acids. CDR1 and CDR2 from the germline V gene are KGHDR and SFDVKD. V shed 3 bases, J shed 7 bases, and the junction held 5 bases outside the gene matches. CDR3 loop: CATSDRLAANEQFF. The CDR3 DNA reads as TGTGCCACCAGTGATCGTCTAGCGGCGAATGAGCAGTTCTTC.